One sample yielded the 29 T cell receptor beta chains listed below, sequenced in a study of blood T cell repertoires in COVID-19. Sequencing was performed with immunoSEQ multiplex PCR; in TCRdb, only in-frame clones are kept and a portion is missing. The table has under 120,000 clones, 80% to 90% seen once. The sample taken for sequencing was peripheral blood. These receptor sequences come from a human donor in a cohort sampled during active COVID-19.

This clone was counted a single time. The V and J genes are TRBV3-1 (or the pseudogene TRBV3-2) and TRBJ2-3; 7 nucleotides agree with TRBD2. Germline CDR1 LGHDT, CDR2 YNNKEL (reference sequence). V lost 7 bases and J lost 6; bases outside the gene matches: 16. This CDR3 contains 16 residues. The CDR3 sequence is CASTRDEGGALDTQYF. The CDR3 DNA sequence: TGTGCCAGCACCCGAGATGAGGGAGGGGCGCTGGATACGCAGTATTTT.

This clone was counted only a few times. The gene calls are TRBV7-9 and TRBJ2-4; 12 positions match TRBD1. Germline loops: CDR1 SEHNR, CDR2 FQNEAQ (reference sequence). The V and J ends lost 4 bases and 5 bases, in that order; junction bases with no gene match: 3. The CDR3 runs 15 residues. The CDR3 DNA follows: TGTGCCAGCAGCTGGGACAGGGGGCGCGAAAACATTCAGTACTTC. Residues: CASSWDRGRENIQYF.

This clone has only one observation. The genes are TRBV19 and TRBJ1-5; no clear D gene. The CDR3 loop spans 17 amino acids. Germline assignment: CDR1 LNHDA and CDR2 SQIVND (reference sequence). The V end lost 3 bases, the J end lost 0 bases, and 15 bases lay between the germline ends. As DNA, the CDR3 is TGTGCCAGTAGTATTGTCCCCCCTCGGGTTAGCAATCAGCCCCAGCATTTT. Translation: CASSIVPPRVSNQPQHF.

The chain has TRBV5-4 and TRBJ1-2, with 8 bases aligning to TRBD1. V was pared by 0 bases and J by 2 bases, with 3 bases of the junction left unmatched. Per germline, CDR1 SGHNT and CDR2 YYREEE (reference sequence). The CDR3 runs to 15 residues. The CDR3 here is CASSLEGQVNYGYTF. CDR3 bases: TGTGCCAGCAGCTTGGAGGGACAGGTGAACTATGGCTACACCTTC.

The chain couples TRBV4-3 to TRBJ2-7, with D possibly TRBD1 on 5 matching bases. The CDR3 runs 15 residues. Trimming cost V 0 bases and J 2 bases, with 11 bases left between them. From germline, CDR1 is LGHNA and CDR2 YSLEER. The chain's CDR3 is CASSQDFVGPYEQYF. The CDR3, as DNA: TGCGCCAGCAGCCAAGATTTCGTGGGGCCCTACGAGCAGTACTTC.

This rearrangement joins TRBV25-1 to TRBJ2-5; no definite D call. This CDR3 is built from 14 residues. Per germline, CDR1 MGHDK and CDR2 SYGVNS. Trimming removed 3 bases from V and 7 bases from J, with 15 bases in between. CDR3: CASSDQRTLGTQYF. As DNA, the CDR3 is TGTGCCAGCAGTGACCAGCGAACCCTGGGGACCCAGTACTTC.

The chain has TRBV18 and TRBJ2-2; TRBD2 might be the D (6 bases). Deletions cut 3 bases from V and 5 bases from J, with 13 bases between. The CDR3 has 15 residues. The V gene's germline CDR1 is KGHSH and CDR2 LQKENI. CDR3 nucleotides: TGTGCCAGCTCACCGACTAGTATATATACCGGGGAGCTGTTTTTT. Its protein is CASSPTSIYTGELFF.

The chain uses TRBV4-3 and TRBJ1-2; D is uncertain. The CDR3 contains 15 residues. CDR1 is LGHNA, CDR2 YSLEER, per germline. V lost 4 bases and J lost 0, with 12 bases in between. Written as DNA, the CDR3 is TGCGCCAGCAGCCCGTACTCCGGGTCTAACTATGGCTACACCTTC. This gives the protein CASSPYSGSNYGYTF.

The V gene is TRBV28, the J gene TRBJ2-2; 7 nucleotides align to TRBD1. CDR1 is MDHEN and CDR2 is SYDVKM in the germline V gene. The length of the CDR3 is 15 residues. V was pared by 6 bases and J by 6 bases, with 10 bases of the junction left unmatched. This CDR3 is CASSPGQVRAGELFF. DNA for the CDR3: TGTGCCAGCAGCCCCGGACAGGTCAGGGCCGGGGAGCTGTTTTTT.

Comments on this clone: The same CDR3 is also encoded by other DNA sequences in this sample. CDR3 sequence (DNA): TGTGCCAGCAGCCCGACAGGCCTCCAAGAGACCCAGTACTTC. Protein sequence: CASSPTGLQETQYF. J is TRBJ2-5 and V is TRBV7-3; D is possibly TRBD1 (6 bases). Looked up from germline, CDR1 is SGHTA and CDR2 is FQGTGA. Trimming shortened V by 5 bases and J by 1 base, and 11 bases separated the two germline ends. The CDR3 loop spans 14 amino acids. Filled out from reference TRBV7-3 and TRBJ2-5, the complete variable domain reads GAGVSQTPSNKVTEKGKYVELRCDPISGHTALYWYRQSLGQGPEFLIYFQGTGAADDSGLPNDRFFAVRPEGSVSTLKIQRTERGDSAVYLCASSPTGLQETQYFGPGTRLLVL.

This rearrangement joins TRBV11-2 to TRBJ2-7, with 8 bases identical to TRBD2. Germline values: CDR1 SGHAT, CDR2 FQNNGV. CDR3 length equals 15 residues. V was pared by 5 bases and J by 3 bases, with 9 bases of the junction left unmatched. The CDR3 bases are TGTGCCAGCAGCCGGGGAGCGGGAGTTTTCTACGAGCAGTACTTC. Residues: CASSRGAGVFYEQYF.

This rearrangement joins TRBV5-4 to TRBJ1-1; tentatively, D is TRBD1 (6 bases). The CDR3 spans 15 residues. Germline assignment: CDR1 SGHNT and CDR2 YYREEE (reference sequence). Trimming pared 0 bases from V and 0 bases from J, leaving 9 bases between. CDR3 DNA sequence: TGTGCCAGCAGCTTGGGGCAGGGGTTGAACACTGAAGCTTTCTTT. It encodes CASSLGQGLNTEAFF.

The table lists this clone with a count of one. DNA for the CDR3: TGTGCCAGCAGCTTTAGCACCGCAGATACGCAGTATTTT. The encoded protein is CASSFSTADTQYF. The V and J genes are TRBV11-2 and TRBJ2-3; the D is unclear. The CDR3 spans 13 residues. Germline CDR1 SGHAT, CDR2 FQNNGV. The germline V and J ends were trimmed by 3 bases and 4 bases, with 8 bases remaining between them.

The chain links TRBV30 to TRBJ2-1; D possibly corresponds to TRBD2 (5 bases). Germline-derived CDR1 and CDR2 are GTSNPN and SVGIG (reference sequence). This CDR3 is built from 11 residues. The germline V and J ends were trimmed by 6 bases and 9 bases, with 12 bases remaining between them. CDR3 nucleotide sequence: TGTGCCTGCGGGGTAGAGGTTGAGCAGTTCTTC. Residues: CACGVEVEQFF.

Ten or more counts support this clone. The chain carries TRBV7-9 and TRBJ2-7; D is uncertain. V was pared by 5 bases and J by 0 bases, with 8 bases between. The CDR3 is 13 residues long. Germline CDR1 and CDR2: SEHNR and FQNEAQ (reference sequence). The CDR3: CASSPSSSYEQYF. The CDR3 DNA follows: TGTGCCAGCAGCCCCTCGAGCTCCTACGAGCAGTACTTC.

V usage is TRBV5-1 and J usage is TRBJ2-1; the D is unclear. The CDR3 consists of 15 residues. Trimming cost V 0 bases and J 0 bases, with 7 bases left between them. The V gene's germline CDR1 is SGHRS and CDR2 YFSETQ. CDR3 sequence: CASSLVVSSYNEQFF. CDR3 DNA: TGCGCCAGCAGCTTGGTTGTCAGCTCCTACAATGAGCAGTTCTTC.

This clone was seen a handful of times. The chain employs TRBV10-1 and TRBJ2-3, with D maybe TRBD2 (6 bases). The germline gives CDR1 WNHNN, CDR2 SYGVQD (reference sequence). The CDR3 runs 13 residues. V lost 6 bases and J lost 5, with 12 bases in between. The CDR3, as DNA: TGCGCCAGCAGGCGGGAAGTTGGAGATACGCAGTATTTT. Its protein product is CASRREVGDTQYF.

The chain employs TRBV5-5 and TRBJ1-2, with a possible D match to TRBD1 (6 bases). CDR1 and CDR2 from the germline V gene are SGHKS and YYEKEE (reference sequence). The CDR3 covers 13 residues. Trimming pared 4 bases from V and 5 bases from J, leaving 12 bases between. CDR3 sequence reads: CASSPNREYGYTF. The DNA of the CDR3 is TGTGCCAGCAGCCCCAACAGGGAGTATGGCTACACCTTC.

This chain joins TRBV14 and TRBJ2-4; the match to TRBD1 covers 9 bases. V was clipped by 4 bases and J by 1 base; unmatched bases: 5. This CDR3 spans 16 amino acids. The germline CDR1 and CDR2 sequences are SGHDN and FVKESK. CDR3 DNA sequence: TGTGCCAGCAGCCCGGACAGGGGAAAGGCCAAAAACATTCAGTACTTC. Protein: CASSPDRGKAKNIQYF.

This chain joins TRBV5-1 and TRBJ2-1; maybe TRBD1 (6 bases). In germline, CDR1 is SGHRS, CDR2 YFSETQ. This CDR3 contains 15 residues. V was shortened by 1 base and J by 3 bases, with 11 bases between the two germline ends. CDR3: CASSLRQEIYNEQFF. The CDR3 DNA sequence: TGCGCCAGCAGCTTGAGACAGGAGATCTACAATGAGCAGTTCTTC.

This clone was seen once. V usage is TRBV28 and J usage is TRBJ2-7; 8 nucleotides align to TRBD2. The CDR3 has 17 amino acids. The V segment lost 2 bases and the J segment 0 bases; nucleotides outside the gene matches: 9. Per the germline V gene, CDR1 is MDHEN and CDR2 is SYDVKM. The DNA of the CDR3 is TGTGCCAGCAGTTTAGCCCTGAGTAGCGGGGACTCCTACGAGCAGTACTTC. Its protein product is CASSLALSSGDSYEQYF.

On this clone: One end of the junction varies from germline; a read error may be responsible. V gene TRBV6-6 combines with J gene TRBJ1-1; the match to TRBD1 covers 7 bases. The CDR3 is 15 residues long. The germline gives CDR1 MNHNY, CDR2 SVGAGI (reference sequence). Here the CDR3 reads CASSQTTQGNPEAFF. The CDR3, as DNA: TGTGCCAGCAGTCAGACCACACAGGGGAACCCTGAAGCTTTCTTT.

This chain links TRBV3-1 (or the pseudogene TRBV3-2) with TRBJ2-1, with 7 positions matching TRBD1. The CDR3 totals 18 residues. The trim removed 4 bases at V and 1 base at J, leaving 13 bases unmatched. CDR1 is LGHDT, CDR2 YNNKEL, per germline (reference sequence). In nucleotides, the CDR3 is TGTGCCAGCAGCCCGAGAAATACAGGGGACGGGTCCTACAATGAGCAGTTCTTC. Amino acids: CASSPRNTGDGSYNEQFF.

This chain uses TRBV18 with TRBJ2-1; tentatively, D is TRBD1 (6 bases). Between the trimmed V and J ends, which lost 0 bases and 7 bases, there was a span of 28 bases. The germline V gene encodes CDR1 KGHSH and CDR2 LQKENI. The CDR3 length is 20 residues. In DNA form, the CDR3 reads TGTGCCAGCTCACCACCGAACCGGGGCAGGGGAATGGCGAGGGGTAATGAGCAGTTCTTC. Protein product: CASSPPNRGRGMARGNEQFF.

The genes are TRBV3-1 (or the pseudogene TRBV3-2) and TRBJ1-2, with 8 bases aligning to TRBD1. The CDR3 spans 13 residues. Germline V gene data show CDR1 as LGHDT and CDR2 as YNNKEL (reference sequence). The ends lost 3 bases at V and 14 bases at J; junction bases unmatched: 11. In nucleotides, the CDR3 is TGTGCCAGCAGCCAGGACCGTTGGACAGGGAAAACCTTC. The encoded protein is CASSQDRWTGKTF.

V and J are TRBV9 and TRBJ2-5; maybe TRBD2 (5 bases). This CDR3 is built from 15 residues. Looked up from germline, CDR1 is SGDLS and CDR2 is YYNGEE. Trimming removed 0 bases at V and 7 bases at J, with 16 bases between. The CDR3 DNA follows: TGTGCCAGCAGCGTAGAACCGGGGAATCTTGGGACCCAGTACTTC. Amino acids: CASSVEPGNLGTQYF.

The chain couples TRBV6-2 or TRBV6-3 to TRBJ1-2, with 8 bases matching TRBD1. Per germline, CDR1 MNHEY and CDR2 SVGEGT. The CDR3 has 16 amino acids. V lost 0 bases, J lost 8 bases, and 11 bases stayed unmatched. This CDR3 reads CASSYSQGASSEGYTF. Here the CDR3 DNA reads TGTGCCAGCAGTTACTCGCAGGGGGCATCCTCGGAGGGCTACACCTTC.

The V gene is TRBV30, the J gene TRBJ2-4; D is possibly TRBD1 (5 bases). The germline gives CDR1 GTSNPN, CDR2 SVGIG (reference sequence). CDR3 length: 14 amino acids. The V gene lost 0 bases and the J gene lost 8 bases, with 14 bases spanning the gap. CDR3 DNA: TGTGCCTGGAGTGTACTCGACAGTCGGGACATTCAGTACTTC. This gives the protein CAWSVLDSRDIQYF.

The V and J genes are TRBV19 and TRBJ2-4; 11 bases align to TRBD1. V was clipped by 6 bases and J by 2 bases; unmatched bases: 0. Per germline, CDR1 LNHDA and CDR2 SQIVND (reference sequence). This CDR3 comprises 14 residues. The CDR3 loop reads CASRDRGPKNIQYF. The CDR3 DNA follows: TGTGCCAGTAGGGACAGGGGGCCCAAAAACATTCAGTACTTC. Filled out from reference TRBV19 and TRBJ2-4, the complete variable domain reads DGGITQSPKYLFRKEGQNVTLSCEQNLNHDAMYWYRQDPGQGLRLIYYSQIVNDFQKGDIAEGYSVSREKKESFPLTVTSAQKNPTAFYLCASRDRGPKNIQYFGAGTRLSVL.